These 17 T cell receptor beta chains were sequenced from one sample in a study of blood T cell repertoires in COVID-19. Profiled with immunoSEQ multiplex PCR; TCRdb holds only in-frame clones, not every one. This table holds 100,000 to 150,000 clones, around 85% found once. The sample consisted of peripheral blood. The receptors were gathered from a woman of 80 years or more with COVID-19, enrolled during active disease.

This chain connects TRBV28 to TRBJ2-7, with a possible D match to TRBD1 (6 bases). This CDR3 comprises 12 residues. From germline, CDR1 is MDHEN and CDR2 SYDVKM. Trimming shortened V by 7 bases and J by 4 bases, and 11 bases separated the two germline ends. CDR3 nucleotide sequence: TGTGCCAGCACCCGACAGGATTACGAGCAGTACTTC. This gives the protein CASTRQDYEQYF. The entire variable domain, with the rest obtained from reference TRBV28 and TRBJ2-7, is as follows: DVKVTQSSRYLVKRTGEKVFLECVQDMDHENMFWYRQDPGLGLRLIYFSYDVKMKEKGDIPEGYSVSREKKERFSLILESASTNQTSMYLCASTRQDYEQYFGPGTRLTVT.

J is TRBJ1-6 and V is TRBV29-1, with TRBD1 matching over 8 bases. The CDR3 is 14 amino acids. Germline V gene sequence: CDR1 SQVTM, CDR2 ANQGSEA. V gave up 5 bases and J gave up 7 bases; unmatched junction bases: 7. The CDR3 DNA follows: TGCAGCGTTCGGACAGGGTTAGGAAATTCACCCCTCCACTTT. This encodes CSVRTGLGNSPLHF.

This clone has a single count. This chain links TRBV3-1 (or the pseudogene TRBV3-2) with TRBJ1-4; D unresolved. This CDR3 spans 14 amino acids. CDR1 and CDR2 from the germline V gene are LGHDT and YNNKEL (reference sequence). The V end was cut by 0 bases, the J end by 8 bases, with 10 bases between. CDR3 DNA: TGTGCCAGCAGCCAAGAATATTCAGGAGAAAAACTGTTTTTT. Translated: CASSQEYSGEKLFF.

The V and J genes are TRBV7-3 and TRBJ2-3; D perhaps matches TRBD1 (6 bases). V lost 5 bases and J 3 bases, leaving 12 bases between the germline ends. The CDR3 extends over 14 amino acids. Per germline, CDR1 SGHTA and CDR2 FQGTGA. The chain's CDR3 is CASSPAGTTDTQYF. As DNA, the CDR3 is TGTGCCAGCAGCCCCGCCGGGACAACAGATACGCAGTATTTT.

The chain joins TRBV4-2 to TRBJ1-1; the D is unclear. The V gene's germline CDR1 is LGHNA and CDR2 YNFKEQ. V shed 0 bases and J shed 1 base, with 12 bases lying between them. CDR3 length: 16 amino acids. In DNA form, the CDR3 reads TGTGCCAGCAGCCAAGATCCTCGTCCCGGGAACACTGAAGCTTTCTTT. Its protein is CASSQDPRPGNTEAFF.

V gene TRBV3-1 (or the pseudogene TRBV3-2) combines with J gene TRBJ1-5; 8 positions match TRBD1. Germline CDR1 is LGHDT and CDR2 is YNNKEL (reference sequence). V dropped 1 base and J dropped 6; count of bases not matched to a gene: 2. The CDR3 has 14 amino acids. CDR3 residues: CASSQAGQGQPQHF. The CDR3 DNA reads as TGTGCCAGCAGCCAAGCAGGACAGGGTCAGCCCCAGCATTTT.

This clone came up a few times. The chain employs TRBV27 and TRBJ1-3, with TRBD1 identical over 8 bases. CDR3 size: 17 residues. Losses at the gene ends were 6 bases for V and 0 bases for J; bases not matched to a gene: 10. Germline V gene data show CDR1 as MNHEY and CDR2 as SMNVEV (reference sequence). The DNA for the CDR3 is TGTGCCAGCAGCTTAACGGGACAGGCGAGCTCTGGAAACACCATATATTTT. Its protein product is CASSLTGQASSGNTIYF.

The CDR3, as DNA: TGTGCCAGCAGTTTAACGGCGGGAGTAGGCGAGACCCAGTACTTC. This translates into CASSLTAGVGETQYF. The rearrangement links TRBV28 to TRBJ2-5; 7 bases match TRBD2. The V gene end was trimmed by 2 bases and the J gene end by 5 bases; junction bases not matched to a gene: 8. This CDR3 is built from 15 residues. Germline CDR1 is MDHEN and CDR2 is SYDVKM.

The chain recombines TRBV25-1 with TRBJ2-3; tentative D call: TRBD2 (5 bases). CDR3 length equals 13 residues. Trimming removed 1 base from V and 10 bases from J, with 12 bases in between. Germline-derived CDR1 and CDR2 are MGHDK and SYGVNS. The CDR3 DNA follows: TGTGCCAGCAGTGAATCGGGGAAGGTTGCGCAGTATTTT. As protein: CASSESGKVAQYF.

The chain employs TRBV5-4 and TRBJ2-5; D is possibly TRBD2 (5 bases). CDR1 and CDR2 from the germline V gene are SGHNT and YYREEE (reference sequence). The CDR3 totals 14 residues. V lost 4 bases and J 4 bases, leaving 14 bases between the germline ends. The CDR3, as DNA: TGTGCCAGCAGCCCAGCAGGTGAGGGAGAGACCCAGTACTTC. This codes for CASSPAGEGETQYF.

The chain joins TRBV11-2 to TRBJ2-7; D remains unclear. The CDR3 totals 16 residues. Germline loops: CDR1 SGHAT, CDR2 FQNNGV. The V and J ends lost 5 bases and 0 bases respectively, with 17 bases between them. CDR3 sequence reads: CASSPISRISSYEQYF. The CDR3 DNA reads TGTGCCAGCAGCCCGATTTCTAGAATTAGCTCCTACGAGCAGTACTTC.

CDR3 bases: TGTGCCAGCAGCCCCCTGGACAGGAAGGAGGAGACCCAGTACTTC. Translating it yields CASSPLDRKEETQYF. The gene calls are TRBV4-2 and TRBJ2-5; 7 nucleotides agree with TRBD1. Germline V lookup: CDR1 LGHNA, CDR2 YNFKEQ. J lost 5 bases, V lost 4 bases, and 10 bases had no gene match. The length of the CDR3 is 15 residues.

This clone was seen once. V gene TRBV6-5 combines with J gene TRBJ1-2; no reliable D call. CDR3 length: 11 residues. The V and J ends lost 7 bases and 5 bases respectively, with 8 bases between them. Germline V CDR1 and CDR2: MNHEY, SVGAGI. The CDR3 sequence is CASTGRYGYTF. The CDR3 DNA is TGTGCCAGCACCGGGAGGTATGGCTACACCTTC.

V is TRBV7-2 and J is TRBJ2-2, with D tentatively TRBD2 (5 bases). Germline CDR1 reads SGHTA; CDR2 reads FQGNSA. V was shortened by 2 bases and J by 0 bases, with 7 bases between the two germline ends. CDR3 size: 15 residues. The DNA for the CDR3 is TGTGCCAGCAGCTTAAACGGGGCGAACACCGGGGAGCTGTTTTTT. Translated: CASSLNGANTGELFF.

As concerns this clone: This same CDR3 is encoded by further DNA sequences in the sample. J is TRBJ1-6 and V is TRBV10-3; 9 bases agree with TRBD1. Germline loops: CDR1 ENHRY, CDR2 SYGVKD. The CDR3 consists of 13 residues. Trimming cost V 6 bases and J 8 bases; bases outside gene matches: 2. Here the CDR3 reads CAISRQGDSPLHF. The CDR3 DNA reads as TGTGCCATCAGCCGACAGGGGGATTCACCCCTCCACTTT.

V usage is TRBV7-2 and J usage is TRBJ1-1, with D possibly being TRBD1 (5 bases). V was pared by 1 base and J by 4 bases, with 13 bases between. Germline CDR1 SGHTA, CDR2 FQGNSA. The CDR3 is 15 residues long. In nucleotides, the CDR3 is TGTGCCAGCAGCTTAGAAGGGGTGTTCATCACTGAAGCTTTCTTT. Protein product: CASSLEGVFITEAFF.

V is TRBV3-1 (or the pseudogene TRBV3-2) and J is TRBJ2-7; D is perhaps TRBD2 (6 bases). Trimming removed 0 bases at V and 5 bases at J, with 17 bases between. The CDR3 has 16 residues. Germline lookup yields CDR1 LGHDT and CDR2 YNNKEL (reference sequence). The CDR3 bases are TGTGCCAGCAGCCAAGACGGAGGGACTTCGAACAACGAGCAGTACTTC. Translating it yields CASSQDGGTSNNEQYF.